Shown below are 10 T cell receptor beta chains from a single sample sequenced in a study of shared clonotypes between healthy human individuals. Clones were read by immunoSEQ multiplex PCR, and TCRdb kept only the in-frame ones, dropping some. The data contain roughly 640,000 clones, roughly 70% of them singletons. Material for sequencing was memory CD4+ T cells sorted from blood. Subset indicated: CD45RA-negative fraction. Source of these receptors: a woman aged 25 to 39 in good health.

The chain is built from TRBV2 and TRBJ2-3; 8 nucleotides agree with TRBD1. Germline values: CDR1 SNHLY, CDR2 FYNNEI. The CDR3 totals 14 residues. V dropped 5 bases and J dropped 5; count of bases not matched to a gene: 6. For the CDR3, the DNA is TGTGCCAGCAGTAACAGGGGGTGGTTAGATACGCAGTATTTT. Its translation: CASSNRGWLDTQYF.

The chain has TRBV6-5 and TRBJ2-7, with 13 bases aligning to TRBD2. From germline, CDR1 is MNHEY and CDR2 SVGAGI. The CDR3 is 15 residues long. With 6 bases clipped from V and 5 bases from J, the junction kept 7 bases outside the gene matches. This CDR3 reads CASSGTSGRAHEQYF. The CDR3 DNA follows: TGTGCCAGCAGCGGTACTAGCGGGAGGGCCCACGAGCAGTACTTC.

In its sample, this clone was seen once. The V call is TRBV19, the J call TRBJ1-3, with TRBD1 as a possible D gene (6 bases). The ends were cut back, 11 bases at V and 1 base at J, with 15 bases in the middle. Germline loops: CDR1 LNHDA, CDR2 SQIVND (reference sequence). CDR3 size: 14 residues. The CDR3 loop reads CASGGAGSGNTIYF. In DNA form, the CDR3 reads TGTGCCTCCGGGGGCGCAGGGTCTGGAAACACCATATATTTT.

The gene calls are TRBV10-3 and TRBJ1-2, with 8 bases aligning to TRBD1. CDR3 length: 14 amino acids. Trimming at V came to 6 bases and at J to 4 bases, leaving 7 bases not matched to a gene. CDR1 ENHRY and CDR2 SYGVKD come from the germline V gene. DNA for the CDR3: TGTGCCATCAGCGGACAGGGCGGGAGCTATGGCTACACCTTC. Its protein product is CAISGQGGSYGYTF.

This clone was recorded only once. CDR3 bases: TGTGCCAGCAGTTATTCCGGACAAAACTCGGGCGAGCAGTACTTC. Amino acids: CASSYSGQNSGEQYF. The genes are TRBV6-5 and TRBJ2-7; a possible D gene is TRBD1 (5 bases). The germline V and J ends were trimmed by 3 bases and 6 bases, with 18 bases remaining between them. This CDR3 comprises 15 residues. CDR1 MNHEY and CDR2 SVGAGI come from the germline V gene.

The genes are TRBV21-1 and TRBJ2-2; the table's D call, TRBD1, was not checked against the DNA. TRBV21-1 is termed a pseudogene. The CDR3 runs to 15 residues. The CDR3 DNA sequence: TGTGCCAGCAGCAAAGCGACAGTCGTCGCCGGGGAGCTGTTTTTT. This encodes CASSKATVVAGELFF.

The CDR3, as DNA: TGTGCCAGCAGCTTAGTAGACCACGAGCAGTACTTC. This sequence encodes CASSLVDHEQYF. V and J are TRBV7-9 and TRBJ2-7, with D uncertain. CDR1 is SEHNR, CDR2 FQNEAQ, per germline (reference sequence). The CDR3 is made up of 12 amino acids. The V end lost 1 base, the J end lost 5 bases, and 6 bases lay between the germline ends.

V and J are TRBV23-1 and TRBJ2-3, with D maybe TRBD1 (6 bases). TRBV23-1 has ORF status, its function being uncertain. This CDR3 spans 18 amino acids. Trimming pared 6 bases from V and 2 bases from J, leaving 24 bases between. This chain's CDR3 is CASSRRVRTAKFTDTQYF. The CDR3 DNA reads as TGCGCCAGCAGCCGCCGGGTGAGGACAGCAAAATTCACAGATACGCAGTATTTT.

This clone has only a few counts. V is TRBV2 and J is TRBJ2-2, with 12 bases aligning to TRBD2. CDR3 size: 15 residues. Looked up from germline, CDR1 is SNHLY and CDR2 is FYNNEI. The V gene end was trimmed by 5 bases and the J gene end by 4 bases; junction bases not matched to a gene: 2. DNA for the CDR3: TGTGCCAGCAGTAAACTAGCGGGAGGCACCGGGGAGCTGTTTTTT. Encoded protein: CASSKLAGGTGELFF.

This chain uses TRBV7-8 with TRBJ1-5; 11 bases are shared with TRBD1. This CDR3 spans 15 amino acids. Per the germline V gene, CDR1 is SGHVS and CDR2 is FQNEAQ. J gave up 6 bases and V 5 bases, and 6 bases lay outside the gene matches. CDR3 coding DNA: TGTGCCAGCAGCAAGGACAGGGGGCCCAGTCAGCCCCAGCATTTT. Residues: CASSKDRGPSQPQHF.